This is a list of T cell receptor beta chains from one sample in a study of T-cell reconstitution after alpha-beta-depleted transplantation in children. Each CDR3 protein is one row after TCRdb ran MiXCR on the PCR reads. The repertoire holds approximately 640,000 distinct CDR3 sequences, with 16% as singletons. Material: PBMCs from the stem cell graft donor, obtained from the stem cell graft. Source of these receptors: a human donor who donated a stem cell graft to a child with acute myeloid leukemia. The CDR3 runs from the conserved cysteine through the conserved F or W. Fields, in order: CDR3 protein, CDR3 DNA, J gene, clone size, V gene, D gene. The D gene is left open where the match is weak. Size values are once, few and many counts, or a class for expanded clones, and some rows have none.

CDR3: CASSLFVGIGELFF
DNA: TGTGCCAGCAGCTTGTTTGTAGGGATCGGGGAGCTGTTTTTT
J: TRBJ2-2
size: few
V: TRBV5-6
D: NA

CDR3: CATSGLAGLYGTDTQYF
DNA: TGTGCCACCAGTGGGCTAGCGGGGCTATATGGGACAGATACGCAGTATTTT
J: TRBJ2-3
size: NA
V: TRBV24-1
D: TRBD2

CDR3: CASSLSSGNNEQFF
DNA: TGTGCCAGCAGCTTGTCTAGCGGGAACAATGAGCAGTTCTTC
J: TRBJ2-1
size: many
V: TRBV7-2
D: TRBD2

CDR3: CATSIQGLGKLFF
DNA: TGTGCCACCAGTATCCAGGGACTCGGAAAACTGTTTTTT
J: TRBJ1-4
size: NA
V: TRBV12-3/TRBV12-4
D: NA

CDR3: CSASWVDSMVQYF
DNA: TGCAGTGCTTCCTGGGTGGACTCTATGGTGCAGTACTTC
J: TRBJ2-7
size: many
V: TRBV20-1
D: NA

CDR3: CSARGRGGTDTQYF
DNA: TGCAGTGCTAGGGGGCGTGGGGGGACAGATACGCAGTATTTT
J: TRBJ2-3
size: many
V: TRBV20-1
D: NA

CDR3: CSARDTVGGRAQPQHF
DNA: TGCAGTGCTAGAGATACGGTAGGGGGAAGGGCTCAGCCCCAGCATTTT
J: TRBJ1-5
size: many
V: TRBV20-1
D: NA

CDR3: CSARGGIYYGYTF
DNA: TGCAGTGCCCGGGGGGGGATCTACTATGGCTACACCTTC
J: TRBJ1-2
size: many
V: TRBV20-1
D: NA

CDR3: CSARPRTSGGNTQYF
DNA: TGCAGTGCTAGACCCCGGACTAGCGGGGGGAACACCCAGTACTTC
J: TRBJ2-5
size: many
V: TRBV20-1
D: TRBD2

CDR3: CASSLAGPGRYNSPLHF
DNA: TGTGCCAGCAGCTTAGCGGGTCCAGGGCGGTATAATTCACCCCTCCACTTT
J: TRBJ1-6
size: few
V: TRBV7-2
D: NA

CDR3: CASSSPKTSGGSNEQFF
DNA: TGCGCCAGCAGCTCGCCCAAGACTAGCGGGGGAAGCAATGAGCAGTTCTTC
J: TRBJ2-1
size: NA
V: TRBV5-1
D: TRBD2

CDR3: CASSSGDVFQGTGELFF
DNA: TGCGCCAGCAGCTCCGGGGACGTTTTCCAGGGCACCGGGGAGCTGTTTTTT
J: TRBJ2-2
size: NA
V: TRBV5-1
D: NA

CDR3: CASSLNMGTQYF
DNA: TGTGCCAGCAGCTTAAATATGGGGACGCAGTATTTT
J: TRBJ2-3
size: few
V: TRBV7-9
D: NA

CDR3: CASSPGTPSSYNEQFF
DNA: TGTGCCAGCAGCCCTGGGACCCCTAGCTCCTACAATGAGCAGTTCTTC
J: TRBJ2-1
size: few
V: TRBV7-2
D: NA

CDR3: CAISERGGNSPLHF
DNA: TGTGCCATCAGTGAGAGAGGCGGAAATTCACCCCTCCACTTT
J: TRBJ1-6
size: many
V: TRBV10-3
D: NA

CDR3: CASSQDLLWMNTEAFF
DNA: TGCGCCAGCAGCCAAGATCTCCTTTGGATGAACACTGAAGCTTTCTTT
J: TRBJ1-1
size: NA
V: TRBV4-1
D: NA

CDR3: CSALASSPQRQYF
DNA: TGCAGTGCCCTCGCCTCCAGTCCCCAACGGCAGTATTTT
J: TRBJ2-3
size: many
V: TRBV20-1
D: NA

CDR3: CSAAQTSVETQYF
DNA: TGCAGTGCGGCTCAGACTAGCGTAGAGACCCAGTACTTC
J: TRBJ2-5
size: many
V: TRBV20-1
D: TRBD2

CDR3: CASSIPGDEQYF
DNA: TGTGCCAGCAGCATACCCGGGGACGAGCAGTACTTC
J: TRBJ2-7
size: NA
V: TRBV7-9
D: NA

CDR3: CASSLEGLNTEAFF
DNA: TGTGCCAGCAGCTTAGAGGGCCTGAACACTGAAGCTTTCTTT
J: TRBJ1-1
size: many
V: TRBV27
D: NA

CDR3: CSVLAFTDTQYF
DNA: TGCAGCGTACTAGCGTTCACAGATACGCAGTATTTT
J: TRBJ2-3
size: NA
V: TRBV29-1
D: TRBD2

CDR3: CASSFRGGPDQETQYF
DNA: TGTGCCAGCAGCTTCCGTGGGGGCCCGGACCAAGAGACCCAGTACTTC
J: TRBJ2-5
size: few
V: TRBV7-9
D: NA

CDR3: CASSDRRSSDGYTF
DNA: TGTGCCAGCAGCGACCGACGGTCCTCTGATGGCTACACCTTC
J: TRBJ1-2
size: NA
V: TRBV7-2
D: NA

CDR3: CASSLYRGVGGNQPQHF
DNA: TGTGCCAGCAGCTTATATCGAGGGGTTGGCGGCAATCAGCCCCAGCATTTT
J: TRBJ1-5
size: NA
V: TRBV7-8
D: NA

CDR3: CSARDPGQRATDTQYF
DNA: TGCAGTGCTAGAGATCCGGGACAGAGAGCCACAGATACGCAGTATTTT
J: TRBJ2-3
size: many
V: TRBV20-1
D: TRBD1

CDR3: CASRHLRGGGAQHTQYF
DNA: TGTGCCAGCAGACACCTCCGAGGCGGGGGGGCCCAACATACGCAGTATTTT
J: TRBJ2-3
size: NA
V: TRBV6-1
D: TRBD2

CDR3: CSARRAGQLYNSPLHF
DNA: TGCAGTGCGCGCCGAGCGGGACAGCTATATAATTCACCCCTCCACTTT
J: TRBJ1-6
size: few
V: TRBV20-1
D: TRBD1

CDR3: CASSFYSNQPQHF
DNA: TGTGCCAGTAGCTTTTATAGCAATCAGCCCCAGCATTTT
J: TRBJ1-5
size: NA
V: TRBV2
D: NA

CDR3: CAISETPALTYSNQPQHF
DNA: TGTGCCATCAGTGAGACCCCAGCATTGACTTATAGCAATCAGCCCCAGCATTTT
J: TRBJ1-5
size: many
V: TRBV10-3
D: NA

CDR3: CASRRTANTGELFF
DNA: TGTGCCAGCAGGAGGACAGCGAACACCGGGGAGCTGTTTTTT
J: TRBJ2-2
size: many
V: TRBV6-1
D: NA

CDR3: CASNIRGQGEKLFF
DNA: TGTGCCAGCAATATCAGGGGGCAGGGTGAAAAACTGTTTTTT
J: TRBJ1-4
size: few
V: TRBV28
D: TRBD1

CDR3: CASSLAGVVYEQYF
DNA: TGTGCCAGCAGCTTAGCAGGGGTTGTGTACGAGCAGTACTTC
J: TRBJ2-7
size: few
V: TRBV7-9
D: NA

CDR3: CASSPLDSYNEQFF
DNA: TGTGCTTCCTCCCCCCTTGATTCCTACAATGAGCAGTTCTTC
J: TRBJ2-1
size: many
V: TRBV7-9
D: NA

CDR3: CATSGTRSPITDTQYF
DNA: TGTGCCACCAGTGGGACACGTTCCCCCATCACAGATACGCAGTATTTT
J: TRBJ2-3
size: NA
V: TRBV24-1
D: NA

CDR3: CATSDPSGTLTDTQYF
DNA: TGTGCCACCAGTGATCCTAGCGGGACCCTCACAGATACGCAGTATTTT
J: TRBJ2-3
size: many
V: TRBV24-1
D: TRBD2

CDR3: CSAARPSGGSYNEQFF
DNA: TGCAGTGCCGCCCGTCCTAGCGGGGGGTCCTACAATGAGCAGTTCTTC
J: TRBJ2-1
size: many
V: TRBV20-1
D: TRBD2

CDR3: CSAPTLFSSYNEQFF
DNA: TGCAGCGCCCCGACACTTTTCTCCTCCTACAATGAGCAGTTCTTC
J: TRBJ2-1
size: NA
V: TRBV29-1
D: NA

CDR3: CASSVRGTCYNEQFF
DNA: TGTGCCAGCAGTGTACGGGGGACCTGCTACAATGAGCAGTTCTTC
J: TRBJ2-1
size: NA
V: TRBV11-2
D: NA

CDR3: CATSMAYSNQPQHF
DNA: TGTGCCACCAGTATGGCATATAGCAATCAGCCCCAGCATTTT
J: TRBJ1-5
size: NA
V: TRBV24-1
D: NA

CDR3: CASRADTDTGELFF
DNA: TGTGCCAGCAGGGCCGATACGGACACCGGGGAGCTGTTTTTT
J: TRBJ2-2
size: NA
V: TRBV12-3/TRBV12-4
D: NA

CDR3: CASSPKAGSNQPQHF
DNA: TGTGCCAGCAGCCCCAAGGCAGGGAGCAATCAGCCCCAGCATTTT
J: TRBJ1-5
size: few
V: TRBV7-2
D: NA

CDR3: CASSTDSFHTDTQYF
DNA: TGTGCCAGCAGCACCGACTCATTCCACACAGATACGCAGTATTTT
J: TRBJ2-3
size: many
V: TRBV7-7
D: NA